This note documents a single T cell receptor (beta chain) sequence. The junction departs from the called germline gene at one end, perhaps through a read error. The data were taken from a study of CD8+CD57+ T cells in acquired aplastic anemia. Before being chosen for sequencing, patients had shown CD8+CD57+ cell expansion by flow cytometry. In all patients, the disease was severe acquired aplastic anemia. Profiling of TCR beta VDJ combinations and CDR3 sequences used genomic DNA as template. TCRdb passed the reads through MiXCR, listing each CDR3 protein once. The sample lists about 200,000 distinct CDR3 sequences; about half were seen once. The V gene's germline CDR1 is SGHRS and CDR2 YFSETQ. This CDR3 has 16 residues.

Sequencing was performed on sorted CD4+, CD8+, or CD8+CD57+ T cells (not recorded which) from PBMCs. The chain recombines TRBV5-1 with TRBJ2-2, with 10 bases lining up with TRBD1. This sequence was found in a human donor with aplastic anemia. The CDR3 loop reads CASSPGTGAGTGELFF. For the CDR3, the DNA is TGTGCCAGCAGCCCCGGGACAGGGGCCGGGACCGGGGAGCTGTTTTTT.